The clone carrying this TCR beta chain was recorded many times. The J segment lost 0 bases and the V segment lost 3 bases, leaving 15 bases of the junction unmatched. CDR3 length: 20 amino acids. Germline V gene data show CDR1 as MNHEY and CDR2 as SMNVEV (reference sequence). The data originate from a study of T cells after yellow fever vaccination. TCRdb analysed the 5' RACE reads with MiXCR anew, one entry per CDR3 protein. The profile shows about 360,000 distinct CDR3 sequences, 6.2% of them singletons. V usage is TRBV27 and J usage is TRBJ2-1; 9 bases are shared with TRBD2. The TCR originated in a man aged 25-45 years who received the YFV17D yellow fever vaccine. The specimen comprised PBMCs, sampled 5 days after the yellow fever booster vaccination. The CDR3 bases are TGTGCCAGCAGTTTCCCCCCCAGGCGGGAGGGCTTACACTCCTACAATGAGCAGTTCTTC. As protein: CASSFPPRREGLHSYNEQFF.